Listed here are 24 T cell receptor beta chains from one sample, sequenced in a study of blood T cell repertoires in COVID-19. Only in-frame clones appear in the TCRdb table, and some are missing; sequencing was by immunoSEQ multiplex PCR. The repertoire holds nearly 200,000 clones, with 84% as singletons. Sample: peripheral blood. The receptor source for this set is a woman in her 70s with active or convalescent COVID-19.

The chain links TRBV20-1 to TRBJ2-3; 7 bases match TRBD2. CDR1 and CDR2 (germline): DFQATT, SNEGSKA (reference sequence). The length of the CDR3 is 16 residues. The V gene end was trimmed by 3 bases and the J gene end by 3 bases; junction bases not matched to a gene: 12. The CDR3 here is CSASEPASGPTDTQYF. The CDR3 DNA reads TGCAGTGCTAGTGAGCCGGCTAGCGGTCCTACAGATACGCAGTATTTT.

CDR3 sequence (DNA): TGTGCCAGCAGCTTAGTCGGAGCAACTAGCGGGAAAAATGAGCAGTTCTTC. Its translation is CASSLVGATSGKNEQFF. The chain recombines TRBV11-2 with TRBJ2-1, with 10 bases aligning to TRBD2. CDR3 length: 17 amino acids. V lost 1 base, J lost 7 bases, and 10 bases stayed unmatched. Germline V gene sequence: CDR1 SGHAT, CDR2 FQNNGV.

CDR3 bases: TGTGCCAGCAGCATGGGACAGGGTCGACAGCCCCAGCATTTT. The encoded protein is CASSMGQGRQPQHF. J is TRBJ1-5 and V is TRBV7-9; 9 nucleotides agree with TRBD1. CDR1 is SEHNR, CDR2 FQNEAQ, per germline (reference sequence). V shed 5 bases, J shed 7 bases, and the junction held 6 bases outside the gene matches. The CDR3 loop spans 14 amino acids.

This clone has just a few counts. The chain links TRBV6-6 to TRBJ1-6, with TRBD1 matching over 7 bases. V shed 4 bases and J 10 bases; nucleotides not matched to a gene: 4. The CDR3 loop spans 13 amino acids. Germline lookup yields CDR1 MNHNY and CDR2 SVGAGI (reference sequence). The CDR3 nucleotides read TGTGCCAGCAGTTCGGACAGGCAGTCACCCCTCCACTTT. As protein: CASSSDRQSPLHF.

CDR3 nucleotides: TGTGCCAGCAGCGCGAAGACAGGGACGAGGCAGTTCTTC. This translates into CASSAKTGTRQFF. This sequence joins TRBV12-3 or TRBV12-4 and TRBJ2-1; the match to TRBD1 covers 7 bases. The junction had 11 bases not matched to a gene; V was cut back by 6 bases and J by 12 bases. The CDR3 runs 13 residues.

The V gene is TRBV4-1, the J gene TRBJ1-5; D uncertain. Trimming took off 4 bases at V and 5 bases at J, with 15 bases between the two ends. This CDR3 is built from 15 residues. CDR1 and CDR2 from the germline V gene are MGHRA and YSYEKL. The CDR3 sequence: CASSRSTGSDQPQHF. The CDR3 coding sequence is TGCGCCAGCAGCCGAAGTACGGGGTCCGATCAGCCCCAGCATTTT.

This clone appeared once. V is TRBV5-5 and J is TRBJ2-3, with TRBD1 matching over 8 bases. This CDR3 has 15 residues. The ends lost 3 bases at V and 2 bases at J; junction bases unmatched: 5. Germline values: CDR1 SGHKS, CDR2 YYEKEE (reference sequence). CDR3 sequence (DNA): TGTGCCAGCAGCTGGACAGGGTCGGACACAGATACGCAGTATTTT. This encodes CASSWTGSDTDTQYF.

The CDR3 nucleotides read TGTGCCTGGAGTGAGACAGGGACCGCTTTCTTT. Encoded protein: CAWSETGTAFF. This chain links TRBV30 with TRBJ1-1; 7 nucleotides agree with TRBD1. The CDR3 extends over 11 amino acids. Germline V gene sequence: CDR1 GTSNPN, CDR2 SVGIG (reference sequence). The junction had 4 bases not matched to a gene; V was cut back by 1 base and J by 11 bases.

This clone was seen just once. The chain uses TRBV6-2 or TRBV6-3 and TRBJ2-5; weak D call: TRBD1 (5 bases). CDR3 size: 14 residues. From germline, CDR1 is MNHEY and CDR2 SVGEGT. With 2 bases removed from V and 4 bases from J, the gap between germline ends came to 11 bases. CDR3: CASSYPGRAETQYF. The DNA for the CDR3 is TGTGCCAGCAGTTACCCTGGCAGGGCAGAGACCCAGTACTTC.

The V and J genes are TRBV10-3 and TRBJ2-7, with TRBD2 matching 15 bases. V dropped 10 bases and J dropped 4; count of bases not matched to a gene: 17. This CDR3 has 18 residues. Germline V CDR1 and CDR2: ENHRY, SYGVKD. Here the CDR3 DNA reads TGTGCCACGCTCTCGGACGGACTAGCGGGAGGGCCGCGTTACGAGCAGTACTTC. Residues: CATLSDGLAGGPRYEQYF.

This clone was observed many times. This chain joins TRBV6-6 and TRBJ2-1; 10 bases align to TRBD2. V gave up 2 bases and J gave up 9 bases; unmatched junction bases: 4. The CDR3 totals 14 residues. Germline V lookup: CDR1 MNHNY, CDR2 SVGAGI (reference sequence). The CDR3 nucleotides are TGTGCCAGCAGTTACGCTAGCGGGAGATCTGAGCAGTTCTTC. It codes for CASSYASGRSEQFF.

The chain employs TRBV24-1 and TRBJ2-2; D may be TRBD1 (5 bases). Per germline, CDR1 KGHDR and CDR2 SFDVKD. This CDR3 has 16 residues. Trimming pared 3 bases from V and 6 bases from J, leaving 16 bases between. In nucleotides, the CDR3 is TGTGCCACCAGTGATCCCGGGCAGGGTAGGGCCGGGGAGCTGTTTTTT. This encodes CATSDPGQGRAGELFF.

This chain joins TRBV29-1 and TRBJ2-2, with 12 nucleotides matching TRBD2. Germline loops: CDR1 SQVTM, CDR2 ANQGSEA. J lost 2 bases, V lost 6 bases, and 4 bases had no gene match. CDR3 length: 15 residues. The CDR3 loop is CSVRTSGANTGELFF. DNA for the CDR3: TGCAGCGTGCGGACTAGCGGGGCTAACACCGGGGAGCTGTTTTTT.

The chain couples TRBV11-2 to TRBJ2-1; tentative D call: TRBD1 (6 bases). Germline V gene sequence: CDR1 SGHAT, CDR2 FQNNGV. V lost 5 bases, J lost 9 bases, and 11 bases lay in between. The CDR3 has 12 amino acids. CDR3 in amino acids: CASSQKGGEQFF. CDR3 DNA sequence: TGTGCCAGCAGCCAAAAAGGGGGTGAGCAGTTCTTC.

The J gene is TRBJ2-4, the V gene TRBV2; a weak D match, TRBD1 (6 bases). V was cut by 3 bases and J by 9 bases, with 18 bases left in between. The CDR3 is 15 residues long. Germline V gene data show CDR1 as SNHLY and CDR2 as FYNNEI. Written as DNA, the CDR3 is TGTGCCAGCAGTGACGCTTTCTGGCAAGGGGGCATTCAGTACTTC. It specifies CASSDAFWQGGIQYF. The full variable domain, in which reference TRBV2 and TRBJ2-4 provide the parts outside the CDR3, is EPEVTQTPSHQVTQMGQEVILRCVPISNHLYFYWYRQILGQKVEFLVSFYNNEISEKSEIFDDQFSVERPDGSNFTLKIRSTKLEDSAMYFCASSDAFWQGGIQYFGAGTRLSVL.

V usage is TRBV2 and J usage is TRBJ2-2, with 7 bases identical to TRBD2. The CDR3 length is 15 residues. From germline, CDR1 is SNHLY and CDR2 FYNNEI. Losses at the gene ends were 6 bases for V and 7 bases for J; bases not matched to a gene: 11. The CDR3 nucleotides are TGTGCCAGCAGAGCAGGCGGGAGCTATGGCGGGGAGCTGTTTTTT. Amino acid sequence: CASRAGGSYGGELFF. Full variable domain (outside the CDR3, taken from reference TRBV2 and TRBJ2-2): EPEVTQTPSHQVTQMGQEVILRCVPISNHLYFYWYRQILGQKVEFLVSFYNNEISEKSEIFDDQFSVERPDGSNFTLKIRSTKLEDSAMYFCASRAGGSYGGELFFGEGSRLTVL.

The chain employs TRBV9 and TRBJ1-3, with 8 bases aligning to TRBD1. Germline V CDR1 and CDR2: SGDLS, YYNGEE. Trimming removed 2 bases from V and 7 bases from J; junction bases left unmatched: 8. The CDR3 is 15 amino acids. CDR3 sequence: CASSVTGGVRNTIYF. The CDR3 region has the DNA TGTGCCAGCAGCGTCACAGGGGGGGTTCGGAACACCATATATTTT.

The V and J genes are TRBV6-5 and TRBJ2-5; 7 positions match TRBD2. The germline V gene encodes CDR1 MNHEY and CDR2 SVGAGI. V trimming: 2 bases; J trimming: 2 bases; junction bases outside the gene matches: 2. This CDR3 comprises 14 residues. CDR3 sequence reads: CASSYRGVQETQYF. The CDR3 DNA reads TGTGCCAGCAGTTACCGGGGGGTTCAAGAGACCCAGTACTTC.

V gene TRBV19 combines with J gene TRBJ2-4; 10 nucleotides line up with TRBD1. The CDR3 length is 20 residues. Germline V CDR1 and CDR2: LNHDA, SQIVND (reference sequence). The V gene end was trimmed by 3 bases and the J gene end by 1 base; junction bases not matched to a gene: 15. The DNA for the CDR3 is TGTGCCAGTAGTATCGACCCGACAGGGGGCGCCGCGGGGGCCAAAAACATTCAGTACTTC. Its translation is CASSIDPTGGAAGAKNIQYF.

A few counts support this clone. The V call is TRBV3-1 (or the pseudogene TRBV3-2), the J call TRBJ2-5; 16 bases align to TRBD2. V was clipped by 4 bases and J by 4 bases; unmatched bases: 9. This CDR3 has 18 residues. The germline V gene encodes CDR1 LGHDT and CDR2 YNNKEL (reference sequence). CDR3 sequence reads: CASSPLGLAGGEGETQYF. The CDR3, as DNA: TGTGCCAGCAGCCCGCTGGGACTAGCGGGAGGGGAGGGAGAGACCCAGTACTTC.

The chain uses TRBV19 and TRBJ2-1, with TRBD2 matching over 12 bases. Germline CDR1 LNHDA, CDR2 SQIVND (reference sequence). This CDR3 spans 15 amino acids. J was trimmed by 5 bases and V by 6 bases; bases with no gene match: 5. The CDR3 reads CASRLTSGRNNEQFF. DNA for the CDR3: TGTGCCAGTAGGCTGACTAGCGGGAGAAACAATGAGCAGTTCTTC.

The V and J genes are TRBV5-6 and TRBJ1-3, with 9 bases identical to TRBD1. Unmatched junction bases numbered 7, after V lost 3 bases and J lost 3 bases. CDR3 length equals 16 residues. In germline, CDR1 is SGHDT, CDR2 YYEEEE. Here the CDR3 DNA reads TGTGCCAGCAGCTACCGGGACAGGGAGTTTGGAAACACCATATATTTT. This gives the protein CASSYRDREFGNTIYF.

This chain uses TRBV28 with TRBJ2-5; TRBD1 matches 8 bases. The CDR3 runs to 15 residues. The V gene's germline CDR1 is MDHEN and CDR2 SYDVKM. V trimming: 2 bases; J trimming: 4 bases; junction bases outside the gene matches: 6. The CDR3 protein is CASSLAGGSPETQYF. The CDR3 DNA is TGTGCCAGCAGTTTAGCAGGGGGCTCACCAGAGACCCAGTACTTC.

This chain joins TRBV27 and TRBJ2-4, with D unclear. The CDR3 has 14 amino acids. V lost 6 bases and J lost 0, with 9 bases in between. Germline V gene sequence: CDR1 MNHEY, CDR2 SMNVEV (reference sequence). The CDR3 bases are TGTGCCAGCAGGACATCCGGAGCCAAAAACATTCAGTACTTC. Translated, it gives CASRTSGAKNIQYF.